Ten or more counts support the clone carrying this T cell receptor (beta chain). What it binds is not known. V lost 1 base to trimming and J lost 0 bases, with 11 bases between them. In germline, CDR1 is SGHRS, CDR2 YFSETQ. The CDR3 loop spans 17 amino acids. The PCR used 60 Vbeta and 13 Jbeta primers. TCRdb's table, derived via immunoSEQ multiplex PCR, lists solely in-frame clones and lacks some. Seen here are 99,000 or so clones, about 9.5% observed once, and the top ten hold 5.8%. This sample is part of a study of cytomegalovirus exposure and HLA in healthy donors. Study observations and caveats: Later work associated roughly 15,000 TCR beta sequences with HLA alleles at 0.05 false discovery rate.

The source is a man between 35 and 55 years old in good health and CMV-seropositive. Material: PBMCs. The chain combines TRBV5-1 with TRBJ2-6; D not resolved. The CDR3 is CASSLRLLDSGANVLTF. CDR3 nucleotide sequence: TGCGCCAGCAGCTTGCGACTGTTGGACTCTGGGGCCAACGTCCTGACTTTC.